The 14 T cell receptor beta chains presented below share a single source sample, sequenced in a study of T cell repertoires in cytomegalovirus infection. TCRdb passed the reads through MiXCR, listing each CDR3 protein once. The data hold roughly 180,000 distinct CDR3 sequences, with 28% observed a single time. The sequencing input was PBMCs. The receptors come from a human donor in good health (CMV status not recorded). Some clones in this sample may be carry-over from other donors' samples.

The CDR3 nucleotides are TGTGCCAGTCGAAGCGGGGGGGCTCCCGGGGAGCTGTTTTTT. It is translated as CASRSGGAPGELFF. J is TRBJ2-2 and V is TRBV19; 10 bases align to TRBD2. Looked up from germline, CDR1 is LNHDA and CDR2 is SQIVND (reference sequence). This CDR3 contains 14 residues. J lost 6 bases, V lost 8 bases, and 6 bases had no gene match.

The chain uses TRBV27 and TRBJ1-5; no clear D gene. CDR1 and CDR2 (germline): MNHEY, SMNVEV (reference sequence). There are 12 residues in the CDR3. The V gene lost 5 bases and the J gene lost 3 bases, with 5 bases spanning the gap. This CDR3 reads CASSPINQPQHF. CDR3 bases: TGTGCCAGCAGTCCCATCAATCAGCCCCAGCATTTT.

V gene TRBV20-1 combines with J gene TRBJ2-7; no clear D. The CDR3 consists of 13 residues. Looked up from germline, CDR1 is DFQATT and CDR2 is SNEGSKA (reference sequence). The ends were cut back, 3 bases at V and 5 bases at J, with 14 bases in the middle. CDR3 bases: TGCAGTGCTAGGGGCAGGAGCGACGACGAGCAGTACTTC. Amino acid sequence: CSARGRSDDEQYF.

The genes are TRBV20-1 and TRBJ2-7; no reliable D call. The CDR3 contains 14 residues. CDR1 and CDR2 from the germline V gene are DFQATT and SNEGSKA (reference sequence). Trimming took off 7 bases at V and 3 bases at J, with 19 bases between the two ends. The DNA for the CDR3 is TGCAGTGGCATCCGGAGTGGGTCCATCTACGAGCAGTACTTC. Translated, it gives CSGIRSGSIYEQYF.

The rearrangement joins TRBV20-1 to TRBJ2-7; 8 nucleotides line up with TRBD1. V lost 6 bases and J lost 3; bases outside the gene matches: 7. The CDR3 contains 13 residues. Germline assignment: CDR1 DFQATT and CDR2 SNEGSKA (reference sequence). The CDR3 region has the DNA TGCAGTGCCGGGACAGGAGGAGGCTACGAGCAGTACTTC. Translating it yields CSAGTGGGYEQYF.

V usage is TRBV5-1 and J usage is TRBJ1-4; TRBD1 matches 7 bases. Trimming at V came to 4 bases and at J to 6 bases, leaving 9 bases not matched to a gene. Germline CDR1 reads SGHRS; CDR2 reads YFSETQ. The CDR3 totals 15 residues. CDR3 residues: CASSIGQVLHEKLFF. For the CDR3, the DNA is TGCGCCAGCAGCATCGGACAGGTTCTTCATGAAAAACTGTTTTTT.

The CDR3: CSARETGNQPQHF. DNA of the CDR3: TGCAGTGCTAGAGAGACAGGGAATCAGCCCCAGCATTTT. The V and J genes are TRBV20-1 and TRBJ1-5, with 7 nucleotides matching TRBD1. The V and J ends lost 0 bases and 4 bases, in that order; junction bases with no gene match: 0. The CDR3 is 13 amino acids. The germline V gene encodes CDR1 DFQATT and CDR2 SNEGSKA (reference sequence).

The table lists this clonotype with many counts. The gene calls are TRBV7-2 and TRBJ2-5; D perhaps matches TRBD1 (6 bases). This CDR3 comprises 16 residues. CDR1 and CDR2 from the germline V gene are SGHTA and FQGNSA. With 3 bases removed from V and 1 base from J, the gap between germline ends came to 15 bases. CDR3 amino acids: CASSLGRGGIQETQYF. CDR3 coding DNA: TGTGCCAGCAGCTTGGGGAGAGGGGGAATCCAAGAGACCCAGTACTTC.

This chain joins TRBV7-3 and TRBJ2-2; tentatively, D is TRBD1 or TRBD2 (5 bases each). Germline CDR1 is SGHTA and CDR2 is FQGTGA. The CDR3 has 16 amino acids. V was trimmed by 5 bases and J by 6 bases, leaving 19 bases between them. The CDR3 loop reads CASSPLQGVWAGELFF. The CDR3 nucleotides read TGTGCCAGCAGCCCACTTCAGGGAGTATGGGCCGGGGAGCTGTTTTTT.

This clonotype was found a few times. The genes are TRBV2 and TRBJ1-1, with no clear D. The germline gives CDR1 SNHLY, CDR2 FYNNEI. Trimming cost V 7 bases and J 5 bases, with 17 bases left between them. CDR3 length: 14 residues. The CDR3 reads CASTLLRVETEAFF. The DNA for the CDR3 is TGTGCCAGCACCTTATTAAGGGTGGAGACTGAAGCTTTCTTT.

The J gene is TRBJ1-4, the V gene TRBV29-1; D is uncertain. CDR1 and CDR2 (germline): SQVTM, ANQGSEA. The CDR3 covers 13 residues. Between the trimmed V and J ends, which lost 3 bases and 8 bases, there was a span of 13 bases. CDR3 nucleotide sequence: TGCAGCGTTGAGAAGGATTCCGGGGAAAAACTGTTTTTT. This codes for CSVEKDSGEKLFF.

The gene calls are TRBV5-4 and TRBJ2-5, with TRBD1 matching over 7 bases. The germline CDR1 and CDR2 sequences are SGHNT and YYREEE (reference sequence). V dropped 4 bases and J dropped 0; count of bases not matched to a gene: 6. The CDR3 is 15 amino acids. The CDR3, as DNA: TGTGCCAGCAGCCCGGTACAGGGGAACCAAGAGACCCAGTACTTC. Translation: CASSPVQGNQETQYF. Based on the CDR3 plus reference TRBV5-4 and TRBJ2-5, the full variable domain is ETGVTQSPTHLIKTRGQQVTLRCSSQSGHNTVSWYQQALGQGPQFIFQYYREEENGRGNFPPRFSGLQFPNYSSELNVNALELDDSALYLCASSPVQGNQETQYFGPGTRLLVL.

This clonotype was found a few times. V is TRBV29-1 and J is TRBJ1-1; tentative D call: TRBD1 (6 bases). The CDR3 spans 14 residues. The germline V gene has CDR1 SQVTM and CDR2 ANQGSEA. V gave up 3 bases and J gave up 6 bases, with 17 bases separating them. The CDR3 DNA is TGCAGCGTTGAGGGGGGATGGGGGGCCCCTGAAGCTTTCTTT. Its translation is CSVEGGWGAPEAFF.

V is TRBV6-6 and J is TRBJ2-7, with D perhaps TRBD2 (6 bases). CDR1 and CDR2 (germline): MNHNY, SVGAGI (reference sequence). This CDR3 region has 10 residues. The ends were cut back, 5 bases at V and 13 bases at J, with 12 bases in the middle. CDR3 sequence reads: CASSDGGSYF. CDR3 DNA: TGTGCCAGCAGTGATGGGGGGAGTTACTTC.